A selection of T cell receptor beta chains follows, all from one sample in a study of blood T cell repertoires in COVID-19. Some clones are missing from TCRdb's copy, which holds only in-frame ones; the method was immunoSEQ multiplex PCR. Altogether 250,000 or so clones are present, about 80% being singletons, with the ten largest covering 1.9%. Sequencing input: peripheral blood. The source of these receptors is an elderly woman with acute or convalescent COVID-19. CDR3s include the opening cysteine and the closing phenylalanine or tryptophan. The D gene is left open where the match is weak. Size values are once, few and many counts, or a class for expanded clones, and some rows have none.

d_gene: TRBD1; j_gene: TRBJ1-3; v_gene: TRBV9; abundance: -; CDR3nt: TGTGCCAGCAACGAAGGGACAGGAGGAAACACCATATATTTT; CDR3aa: CASNEGTGGNTIYF
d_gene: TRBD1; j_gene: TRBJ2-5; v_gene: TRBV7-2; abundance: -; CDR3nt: TGTGCCAGCAGCCGGGGACAGCTTCAGGAGACCCAGTACTTC; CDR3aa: CASSRGQLQETQYF
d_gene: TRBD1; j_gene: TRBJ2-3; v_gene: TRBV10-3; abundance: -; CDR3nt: TGTGCCATCAGCCCTACCGGACAGGGGGGCACAGATACGCAGTATTTT; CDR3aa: CAISPTGQGGTDTQYF
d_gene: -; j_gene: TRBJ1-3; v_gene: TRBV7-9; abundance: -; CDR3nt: TGTGCCAGCAGCTTAGGCGGCGGCTCTGGAAACACCATATATTTT; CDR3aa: CASSLGGGSGNTIYF
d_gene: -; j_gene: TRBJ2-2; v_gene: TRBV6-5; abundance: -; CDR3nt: TGTGCCAGCAGTTACGAACAGCCCGGGGAGCTGTTTTTT; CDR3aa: CASSYEQPGELFF
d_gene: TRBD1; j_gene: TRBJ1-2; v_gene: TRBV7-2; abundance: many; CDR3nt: TGTGCCAGCAGCTTTTCGGGACAGCTTAGGGAGGGCTACACCTTC; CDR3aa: CASSFSGQLREGYTF
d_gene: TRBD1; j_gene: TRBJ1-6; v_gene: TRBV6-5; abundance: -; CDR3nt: TGTGCCAGCAGACTAGGACAGGGGAAAAGTTCACCCCTCCACTTT; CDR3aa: CASRLGQGKSSPLHF
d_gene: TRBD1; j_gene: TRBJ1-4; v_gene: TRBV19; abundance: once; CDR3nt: TGTGCCACTCTCCCGACAGGGGGCTCTGAAAAACTGTTTTTT; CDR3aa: CATLPTGGSEKLFF
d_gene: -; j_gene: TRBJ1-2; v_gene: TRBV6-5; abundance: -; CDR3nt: TGTGCCAGCAGTCCCCCCCCACAGGGAAGTGGCTACACCTTC; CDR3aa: CASSPPPQGSGYTF
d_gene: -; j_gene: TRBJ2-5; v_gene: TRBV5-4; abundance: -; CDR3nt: TGTGCCAGCAGCTTGGGTGGTGGCCAGGTGCAAGAGACCCAGTACTTC; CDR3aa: CASSLGGGQVQETQYF
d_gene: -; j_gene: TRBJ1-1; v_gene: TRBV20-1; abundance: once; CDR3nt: TGCAGTGCTCGGACCCCTCAGGGAGCTTTCTTT; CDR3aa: CSARTPQGAFF
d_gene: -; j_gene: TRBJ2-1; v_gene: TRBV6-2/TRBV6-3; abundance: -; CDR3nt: TGTGCCAGCAGTTCCCCGGGAGTACTCAGGGATGAGCAGTTCTTC; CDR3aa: CASSSPGVLRDEQFF
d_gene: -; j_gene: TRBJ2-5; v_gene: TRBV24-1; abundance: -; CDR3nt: TGTGCCACCAGTGATTTGAGAGGGGGTCAAGAGACCCAGTACTTC; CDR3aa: CATSDLRGGQETQYF
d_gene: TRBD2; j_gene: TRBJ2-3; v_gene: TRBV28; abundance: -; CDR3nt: TGTCCATTCGGGAGGCGGACAGATACGCAGTATTTT; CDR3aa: CPFGRRTDTQYF
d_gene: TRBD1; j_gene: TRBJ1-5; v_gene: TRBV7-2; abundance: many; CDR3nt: TGTGCCAGCAGCCGGGGACAGGTTCAGCCCCAGCATTTT; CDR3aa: CASSRGQVQPQHF
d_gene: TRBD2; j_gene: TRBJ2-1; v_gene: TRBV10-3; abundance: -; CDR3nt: TGTGCCATCAGTGAGTCCAGCGGGAGGGCCTTTTTCAATGAGCAGTTCTTC; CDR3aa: CAISESSGRAFFNEQFF
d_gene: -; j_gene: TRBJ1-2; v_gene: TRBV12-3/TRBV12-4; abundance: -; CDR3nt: TGTGCCAGCAGTCCCATGCGCTATGGCTACACCTTC; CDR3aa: CASSPMRYGYTF
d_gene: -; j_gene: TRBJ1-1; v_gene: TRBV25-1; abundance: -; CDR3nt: TGTGCCAGCAGTGAATATCGTCAGGAATTGAACACTGAAGCTTTCTTT; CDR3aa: CASSEYRQELNTEAFF
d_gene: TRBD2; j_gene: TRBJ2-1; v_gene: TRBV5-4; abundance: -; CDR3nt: TGTGCCAGCAGCTTAGATTTGGGCGGGGGGGGCTACAATGAGCAGTTCTTC; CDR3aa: CASSLDLGGGGYNEQFF
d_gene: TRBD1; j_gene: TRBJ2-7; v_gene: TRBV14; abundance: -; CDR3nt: TGTGCCAGCAGTCAACAGGGGGCGATTTGGGACGAGCAGTACTTC; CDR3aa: CASSQQGAIWDEQYF
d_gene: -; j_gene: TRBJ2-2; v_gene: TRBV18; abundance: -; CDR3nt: TGTGCCAGCTCACAGGGGATCGCGGAAGTCGGGGAGCTGTTTTTT; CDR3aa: CASSQGIAEVGELFF
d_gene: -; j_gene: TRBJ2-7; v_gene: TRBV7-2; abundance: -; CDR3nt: TGTGCCAGCAGCCACAGCTCCTACGAGCAGTACTTC; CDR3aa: CASSHSSYEQYF
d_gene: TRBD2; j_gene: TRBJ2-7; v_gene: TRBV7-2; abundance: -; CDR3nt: TGTGCCAGCAGCTTAGGCGGGGGAGGGCCTCCCTACGAGCAGTACTTC; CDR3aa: CASSLGGGGPPYEQYF
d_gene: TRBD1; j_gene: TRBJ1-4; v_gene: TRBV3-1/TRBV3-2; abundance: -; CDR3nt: TGTGCCAGCAGCCATGCCACGGGACAGGGGGATAAAAAACTGTTTTTT; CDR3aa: CASSHATGQGDKKLFF
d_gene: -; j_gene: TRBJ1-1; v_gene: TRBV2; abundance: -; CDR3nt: TGTGCCAGCAGATCGACAGGCTCGAACACTGAAGCTTTCTTT; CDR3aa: CASRSTGSNTEAFF
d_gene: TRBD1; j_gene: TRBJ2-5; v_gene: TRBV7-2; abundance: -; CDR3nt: TGTGCCAGCAGCTTCCGGGACAGCCAAGAGACCCAGTACTTC; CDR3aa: CASSFRDSQETQYF
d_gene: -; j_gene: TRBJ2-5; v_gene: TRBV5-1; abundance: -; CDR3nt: TGCGCCAGCAGCTTGGCAATAACGAGGGCATTACAAGAGACCCAGTACTTC; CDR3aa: CASSLAITRALQETQYF
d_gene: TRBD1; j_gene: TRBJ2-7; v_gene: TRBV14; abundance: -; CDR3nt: TGTGCCAGCAGCCAAGAGAGGGGGCGCTTCTACGAGCAGTACTTC; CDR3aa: CASSQERGRFYEQYF
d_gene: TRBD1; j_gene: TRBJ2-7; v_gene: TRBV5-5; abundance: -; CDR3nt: TGTGCCAGCAGCTACCCGACAGGGATCGTCGAGCAGTACTTC; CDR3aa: CASSYPTGIVEQYF
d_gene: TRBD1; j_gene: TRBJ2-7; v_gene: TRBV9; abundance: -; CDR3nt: TGTGCCAGCAGCAAGACAGGGGGAGACGAGCAGTACTTC; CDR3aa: CASSKTGGDEQYF
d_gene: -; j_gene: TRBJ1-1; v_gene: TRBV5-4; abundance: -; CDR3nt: TGTGCCAGCAGCTTGGAAGGGGGTTCAAGGGCTTTCTTT; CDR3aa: CASSLEGGSRAFF
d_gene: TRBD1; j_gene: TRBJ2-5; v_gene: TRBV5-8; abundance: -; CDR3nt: TGTGCCAGCAGCTTGGAGGGGACAGGGGGTGGAGAGACCCAGTACTTC; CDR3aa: CASSLEGTGGGETQYF
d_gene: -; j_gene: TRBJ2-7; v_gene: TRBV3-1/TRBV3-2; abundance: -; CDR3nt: TGTGCCAGCAGCCTATCAGGGCTTTGTGACGAGCAGTACTTC; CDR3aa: CASSLSGLCDEQYF
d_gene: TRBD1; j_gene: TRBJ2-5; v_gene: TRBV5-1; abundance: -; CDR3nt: TGCGCCAGCAGCCCGGGACAGCCGTACCAAGAGACCCAGTACTTC; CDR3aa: CASSPGQPYQETQYF
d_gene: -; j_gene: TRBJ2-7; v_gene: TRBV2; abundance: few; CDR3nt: TGTGCCAGCAGTGATGGCGACAACTCCTACGAGCAGTACTTC; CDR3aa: CASSDGDNSYEQYF
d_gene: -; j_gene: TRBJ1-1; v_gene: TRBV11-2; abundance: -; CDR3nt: TGTGCCAGCAGCTTATCAAACACTGAAGCTTTCTTT; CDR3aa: CASSLSNTEAFF
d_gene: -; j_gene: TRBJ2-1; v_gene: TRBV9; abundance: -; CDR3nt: TGTGCCAGCAGCGCGGACAGTTTCTCCTACAATGAGCAGTTCTTC; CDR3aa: CASSADSFSYNEQFF
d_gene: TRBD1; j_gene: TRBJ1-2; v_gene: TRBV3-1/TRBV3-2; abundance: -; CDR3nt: TGTGCCAGCAGCCAAGACTGGGACAGGGAACTCTATGGCTACACCTTC; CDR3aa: CASSQDWDRELYGYTF
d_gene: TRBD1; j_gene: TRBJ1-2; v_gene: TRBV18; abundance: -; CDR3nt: TGTGCCAGCTCACCACCGACAGGGGCGGGCTATGGCTACACCTTC; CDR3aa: CASSPPTGAGYGYTF
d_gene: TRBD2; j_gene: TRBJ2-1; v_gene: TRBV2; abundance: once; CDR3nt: TGTGCCAGCAGGGGGACTAGCGGGACCTACAATGAGCAGTTCTTC; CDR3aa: CASRGTSGTYNEQFF
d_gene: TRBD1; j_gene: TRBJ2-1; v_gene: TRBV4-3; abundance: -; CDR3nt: TGCGCCAGCGCACGGACAGGGGGTTTCAATGAGCAGTTCTTC; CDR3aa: CASARTGGFNEQFF
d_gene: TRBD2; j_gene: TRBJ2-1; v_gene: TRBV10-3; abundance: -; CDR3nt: TGTGCCATCAGTGAGTCTGAGACTAGCAACGGTGAGCAGTTCTTC; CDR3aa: CAISESETSNGEQFF
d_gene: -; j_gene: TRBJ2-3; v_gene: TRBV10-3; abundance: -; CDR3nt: TGTGCCATCAGCCAGGGTCGAGAGAGAGGTACGCAGTATTTT; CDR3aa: CAISQGRERGTQYF
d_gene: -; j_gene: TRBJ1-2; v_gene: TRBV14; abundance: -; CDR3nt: TGTGCCAGCAGCCAAGACAGGGAAGCCCATGGCTACACCTTC; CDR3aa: CASSQDREAHGYTF
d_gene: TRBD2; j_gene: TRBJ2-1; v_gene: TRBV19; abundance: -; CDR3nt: TGTGCCAGTAGTACGCTAGCACGACTAGCGGAGCCTCACAATGAGCAGTTCTTC; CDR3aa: CASSTLARLAEPHNEQFF
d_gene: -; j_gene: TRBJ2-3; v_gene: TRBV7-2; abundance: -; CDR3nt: TGTGCCAGCAGCTTTGAGGGACTTAACACAGATACGCAGTATTTT; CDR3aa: CASSFEGLNTDTQYF
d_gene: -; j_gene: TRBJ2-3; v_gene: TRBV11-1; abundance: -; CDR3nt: TGTGCCAGCAGCTTATTAGCGGAAATAGATACGCAGTATTTT; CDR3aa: CASSLLAEIDTQYF
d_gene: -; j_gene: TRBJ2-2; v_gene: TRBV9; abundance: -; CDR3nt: TGTGCCAGCAGCGTATCAGCGAACACCGGGGAGCTGTTTTTT; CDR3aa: CASSVSANTGELFF
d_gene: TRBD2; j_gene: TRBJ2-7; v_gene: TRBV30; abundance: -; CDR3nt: TGTGCCTGGAGGCCCGTCGGGAGGGCCTACGAGCAGTACTTC; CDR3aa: CAWRPVGRAYEQYF
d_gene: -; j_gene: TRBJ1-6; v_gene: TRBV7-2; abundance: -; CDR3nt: TGTGCCAGCAGCTTAGTTGCGACTGGATATAATTCACCCCTCCACTTT; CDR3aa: CASSLVATGYNSPLHF
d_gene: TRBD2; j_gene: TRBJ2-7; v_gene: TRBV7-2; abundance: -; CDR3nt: TGTGCCAGCAGCTTAACGGCTAGCGGGGAAACGGAGCAGTACTTC; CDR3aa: CASSLTASGETEQYF